A selection of T cell receptor beta chains follows, all from one sample in a study of control samples from healthy donors and cancer patients. Only in-frame clones appear in the TCRdb table, and some are missing; sequencing was by immunoSEQ multiplex PCR. The data show approximately 63,000 clones, roughly 85% seen once. Specimen: blood. These receptors came from a man between 40 and 49 years old in good health. Both conserved end residues are part of each CDR3. The D gene is left open where the match is weak. The size field is filled for only some rows; it gives once, few, many or a size class.

V	D	J	length	size	DNA	CDR3
TRBV3-1/TRBV3-2	TRBD2	TRBJ2-2	19	-	TGTGCCAGCAGCAAAATTCCCACTAGACTAGCGGGAGGGCCCGGGGAGCTGTTTTTT	CASSKIPTRLAGGPGELFF
TRBV6-5	-	TRBJ1-1	11	-	TGTGCCAGCAACCAAGGAATCGAAGCTTTCTTT	CASNQGIEAFF
TRBV19	-	TRBJ1-1	14	-	TGTGCCAGTAGTGTTGGCAGAATGAACACTGAAGCTTTCTTT	CASSVGRMNTEAFF
TRBV5-4	-	TRBJ2-7	14	-	TGTGCCAGCAGCTATAGGGGGTACCACTACGAGCAGTACTTC	CASSYRGYHYEQYF
TRBV30	-	TRBJ2-2	15	-	TGTGCCTGGAGTGTACTGGGTCCTAACACCGGGGAGCTGTTTTTT	CAWSVLGPNTGELFF
TRBV5-8	-	TRBJ1-5	12	-	TGTGCCAGCAGCTTCTGGGATCAGCCCCAGCATTTT	CASSFWDQPQHF
TRBV2	-	TRBJ2-2	15	few	TGTGCCAGCAGTGGGACTCCGGAGCGTGGCGGGGAGCTGTTTTTT	CASSGTPERGGELFF
TRBV6-6	-	TRBJ1-1	15	-	TGTGCCAGCAGCCCTCTCTTGAGTATGAACACTGAAGCTTTCTTT	CASSPLLSMNTEAFF
TRBV6-1	TRBD2	TRBJ2-7	14	-	TGTGCCAGCAGTGACACTAGCGGGAGATACGAGCAGTACTTC	CASSDTSGRYEQYF
TRBV7-6	TRBD2	TRBJ2-3	20	-	TGTGCCAGCAGCTTAGGACAGGGATTCGTCGGAAGCGGGAGGATAGATACGCAGTATTTT	CASSLGQGFVGSGRIDTQYF
TRBV11-3	TRBD1	TRBJ2-1	16	-	TGTGCCAGCAGCCCCAGCCGGACAGGAGCCTACAATGAGCAGTTCTTC	CASSPSRTGAYNEQFF
TRBV28	TRBD2	TRBJ2-3	15	once	TGTGCCAGCAGCAGTGCGGGAGTGACGGGAGATACGCAGTATTTT	CASSSAGVTGDTQYF
TRBV11-3	-	TRBJ2-2	14	-	TGTGCCAGCAGCTTAGTTTCCGGGGCCGGGGAGCTGTTTTTT	CASSLVSGAGELFF
TRBV7-7	-	TRBJ2-5	15	-	TGTGCTAGCAACCAGGGACGGTCCCCACAAGAGACCCAGTACTTC	CASNQGRSPQETQYF
TRBV5-6	TRBD1	TRBJ1-6	14	-	TGTGCCAGCAGCCCCCGGGACAGGTTGGCACCCCTCCACTTT	CASSPRDRLAPLHF
TRBV5-6	TRBD1	TRBJ1-1	17	-	TGTGCCAGCAGGTATCTACAGGGGTCCACGGGGGGCACTGAAGCTTTCTTT	CASRYLQGSTGGTEAFF
TRBV16	-	TRBJ1-1	14	-	TGTGCCAGCAGCCAACGGGGGGGGAACACTGAAGCTTTCTTT	CASSQRGGNTEAFF